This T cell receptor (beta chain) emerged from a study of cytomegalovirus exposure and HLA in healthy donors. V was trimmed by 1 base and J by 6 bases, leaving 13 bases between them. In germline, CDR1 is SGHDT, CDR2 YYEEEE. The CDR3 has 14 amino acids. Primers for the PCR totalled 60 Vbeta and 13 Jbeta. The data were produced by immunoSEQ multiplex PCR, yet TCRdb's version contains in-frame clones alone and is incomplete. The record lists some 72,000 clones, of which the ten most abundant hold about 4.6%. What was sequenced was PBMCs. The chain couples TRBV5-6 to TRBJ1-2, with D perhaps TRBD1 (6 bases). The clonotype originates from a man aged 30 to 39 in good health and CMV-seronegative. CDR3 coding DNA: TGTGCCAGCAGCTTGTTAGGACAGATCCATGGCTACACCTTC. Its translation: CASSLLGQIHGYTF.